Below, 18 T cell receptor beta chains from the same sample are listed, as sequenced in a study of siplizumab effects on memory and regulatory T cells. The table came from immunoSEQ multiplex PCR; TCRdb's copy has only in-frame clones and leaves some out. The table records about 100,000 clones, about 94% of them present only once. Sequencing was performed on non-Treg CD4+ T cells sorted from blood. These receptors all stem from a human donor in good health.

The J gene is TRBJ2-5, the V gene TRBV2; TRBD2 matches at 9 bases. The CDR3 spans 15 residues. V lost 4 bases and J lost 5; bases outside the gene matches: 8. CDR1 is SNHLY, CDR2 FYNNEI, per germline. CDR3 nucleotide sequence: TGTGCCAGCAGTGCTACGGGACTAGCTGGGGAGACCCAGTACTTC. This gives the protein CASSATGLAGETQYF.

J is TRBJ2-1 and V is TRBV5-1, with D perhaps being TRBD1 or TRBD2 (5 bases each). Germline V gene data show CDR1 as SGHRS and CDR2 as YFSETQ. The V gene lost 4 bases and the J gene lost 8 bases, with 19 bases spanning the gap. There are 15 residues in the CDR3. The CDR3 here is CASSLHGGRQYEQFF. The CDR3, as DNA: TGCGCCAGCAGCCTCCATGGGGGTCGGCAATATGAGCAGTTCTTC.

J is TRBJ2-2 and V is TRBV27; the D gene is possibly TRBD2 (5 bases). The CDR3 loop spans 17 amino acids. V was pared by 5 bases and J by 0 bases, with 16 bases between. The V gene's germline CDR1 is MNHEY and CDR2 SMNVEV (reference sequence). CDR3 amino acids: CASSTPPSRTNTGELFF. The CDR3, as DNA: TGTGCCAGCAGTACTCCGCCTAGCAGAACGAACACCGGGGAGCTGTTTTTT.

The rearrangement joins TRBV5-1 to TRBJ2-5; tentative D call: TRBD1 (6 bases). This CDR3 is built from 14 residues. Trimming shortened V by 4 bases and J by 1 base, and 11 bases separated the two germline ends. Germline V gives CDR1 SGHRS, CDR2 YFSETQ. In nucleotides, the CDR3 is TGCGCCAGCAGCCTACTAGGGGGCCAAGAGACCCAGTACTTC. Its translation is CASSLLGGQETQYF.

The chain links TRBV30 to TRBJ2-6; no clear D. This CDR3 region has 15 residues. The germline V and J ends were trimmed by 3 bases and 0 bases, with 9 bases remaining between them. The germline V gene encodes CDR1 GTSNPN and CDR2 SVGIG (reference sequence). The DNA for the CDR3 is TGTGCCTGGAGCGTCCCTAACTCTGGGGCCAACGTCCTGACTTTC. Translation gives CAWSVPNSGANVLTF. Supplemented by reference TRBV30 and TRBJ2-6, the full variable domain reads SQTIHQWPATLVQPVGSPLSLECTVEGTSNPNLYWYRQAAGRGLQLLFYSVGIGQISSEVPQNLSASRPQDRQFILSSKKLLLSDSGFYLCAWSVPNSGANVLTFGAGSRLTVL.

The rearrangement links TRBV19 to TRBJ1-5; the D gene is possibly TRBD1 (5 bases). Trimming stripped 6 bases from V and 4 bases from J, with 19 bases between. The CDR3 is 16 residues long. Germline V lookup: CDR1 LNHDA, CDR2 SQIVND (reference sequence). Here the CDR3 DNA reads TGTGCCAGTAGCCCGGGACCCCTGGCAGGAAATCAGCCCCAGCATTTT. Encoded protein: CASSPGPLAGNQPQHF.

The chain is built from TRBV28 and TRBJ1-1; D is unclear. This CDR3 comprises 13 residues. With 2 bases removed from V and 5 bases from J, the gap between germline ends came to 9 bases. Germline CDR1 MDHEN, CDR2 SYDVKM. The CDR3 coding sequence is TGTGCCAGCAGTTTAGTTGGCGGTACTGAAGCTTTCTTT. Its translation: CASSLVGGTEAFF. Supplemented by reference TRBV28 and TRBJ1-1, the full variable domain reads DVKVTQSSRYLVKRTGEKVFLECVQDMDHENMFWYRQDPGLGLRLIYFSYDVKMKEKGDIPEGYSVSREKKERFSLILESASTNQTSMYLCASSLVGGTEAFFGQGTRLTVV.

The V and J genes are TRBV18 and TRBJ1-4, with 7 bases fitting TRBD1. V lost 3 bases, J lost 8 bases, and 6 bases stayed unmatched. CDR1 is KGHSH and CDR2 is LQKENI in the germline V gene. CDR3 size: 14 residues. The CDR3 reads CASSPGSQGEKLFF. The CDR3 nucleotides read TGTGCCAGCTCACCGGGATCACAGGGGGAAAAACTGTTTTTT.

The chain employs TRBV4-1 and TRBJ2-1; TRBD2 matches 10 bases. CDR1 is MGHRA, CDR2 YSYEKL, per germline. The CDR3 extends over 16 amino acids. Trimming at V came to 4 bases and at J to 5 bases, leaving 8 bases not matched to a gene. The CDR3 spells CASSRGSGRAHNEQFF. The CDR3 coding sequence is TGCGCCAGCAGCCGGGGGAGCGGGAGGGCCCACAATGAGCAGTTCTTC.

The chain has TRBV9 and TRBJ2-2; no clear D gene. The germline gives CDR1 SGDLS, CDR2 YYNGEE. The CDR3 runs 15 residues. V was shortened by 1 base and J by 4 bases, with 11 bases between the two germline ends. In nucleotides, the CDR3 is TGTGCCAGCAGCGTAAGCGAGACCTCCACCGGGGAGCTGTTTTTT. It is translated as CASSVSETSTGELFF.

V usage is TRBV18 and J usage is TRBJ2-2; 9 nucleotides line up with TRBD2. The CDR3 loop spans 17 amino acids. Germline V CDR1 and CDR2: KGHSH, LQKENI. Trimming cost V 0 bases and J 7 bases; bases outside gene matches: 9. The CDR3 bases are TGTGCCAGCTCACCACCTGGCCTGTTAGCGGGAGACGGGGAGCTGTTTTTT. This encodes CASSPPGLLAGDGELFF.

The chain is built from TRBV6-1 and TRBJ2-1, with TRBD2 identical over 12 bases. This CDR3 spans 15 amino acids. CDR1 and CDR2 (germline): MNHNS, SASEGT. The V gene end was trimmed by 5 bases and the J gene end by 6 bases; junction bases not matched to a gene: 5. The CDR3 DNA is TGTGCCAGCAGTTCCCTAGCGGGAGGGCTCAATGAGCAGTTCTTC. As protein: CASSSLAGGLNEQFF.

The chain joins TRBV28 to TRBJ1-1; D unclear. The CDR3 runs 11 residues. Deletions cut 7 bases from V and 1 base from J, with 4 bases between. The germline V gene encodes CDR1 MDHEN and CDR2 SYDVKM. CDR3 amino acids: CASIRNTEAFF. CDR3 bases: TGTGCCAGCATTAGGAACACTGAAGCTTTCTTT.

This clone was picked up one time. The rearrangement joins TRBV11-2 to TRBJ1-4, with TRBD1 matching 8 bases. The length of the CDR3 is 18 residues. V was clipped by 4 bases and J by 0 bases; unmatched bases: 10. From germline, CDR1 is SGHAT and CDR2 FQNNGV. CDR3 region: CASSSIIRGQATNEKLFF. The CDR3 region has the DNA TGTGCCAGCAGCTCGATCATCAGGGGGCAGGCAACTAATGAAAAACTGTTTTTT.

The chain recombines TRBV5-1 with TRBJ2-2; 10 bases agree with TRBD1. The CDR3 consists of 15 residues. Trimming took 2 bases from V and 5 from J; bases not matched to a gene: 3. From germline, CDR1 is SGHRS and CDR2 YFSETQ. The CDR3 sequence: CASSFRDRGTGELFF. CDR3 in DNA: TGCGCCAGCAGCTTCCGGGACAGGGGTACCGGGGAGCTGTTTTTT.

The rearrangement links TRBV19 to TRBJ2-1; a possible D gene is TRBD2 (6 bases). This CDR3 comprises 16 residues. Trimming removed 2 bases at V and 0 bases at J, with 11 bases between. Per the germline V gene, CDR1 is LNHDA and CDR2 is SQIVND (reference sequence). The CDR3 region has the DNA TGTGCCAGTAGTATACTTAAGACTAGCTCCTACAATGAGCAGTTCTTC. It is translated as CASSILKTSSYNEQFF.

The rearrangement joins TRBV7-9 to TRBJ2-7; TRBD2 matches 8 bases. CDR3 length: 14 amino acids. The V and J ends lost 6 bases and 4 bases, in that order; junction bases with no gene match: 8. Germline values: CDR1 SEHNR, CDR2 FQNEAQ (reference sequence). CDR3 DNA sequence: TGTGCCAGCAGACCCTCGGGGGGGACTTACGAGCAGTACTTC. Translated: CASRPSGGTYEQYF.

The chain employs TRBV5-1 and TRBJ2-3; 12 bases agree with TRBD2. The CDR3 consists of 20 residues. Germline lookup yields CDR1 SGHRS and CDR2 YFSETQ. J gave up 2 bases and V 4 bases, and 17 bases lay outside the gene matches. CDR3 sequence: CASSPAGTSGYRTHTDTQYF. CDR3 in DNA: TGCGCCAGCAGCCCAGCCGGGACTAGCGGGTATAGAACTCACACAGATACGCAGTATTTT.